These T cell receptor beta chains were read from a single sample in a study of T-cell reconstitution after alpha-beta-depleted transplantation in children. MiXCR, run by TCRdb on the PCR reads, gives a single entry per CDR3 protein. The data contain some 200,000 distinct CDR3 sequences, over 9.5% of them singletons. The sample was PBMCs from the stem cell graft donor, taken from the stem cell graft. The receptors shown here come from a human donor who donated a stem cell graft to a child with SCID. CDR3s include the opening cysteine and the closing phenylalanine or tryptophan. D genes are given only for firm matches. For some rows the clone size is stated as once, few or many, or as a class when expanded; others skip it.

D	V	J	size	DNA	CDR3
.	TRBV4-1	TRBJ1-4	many	TGCGCCAGCAGCCAAGAAAGGGGGGGGCCGTCGAATGAAAAACTGTTTTTT	CASSQERGGPSNEKLFF
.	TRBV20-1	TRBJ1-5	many	TGCAGTGCTAGTTACCGGATGGGGGAGGGGTGGGATCAGCCCCAGCATTTT	CSASYRMGEGWDQPQHF
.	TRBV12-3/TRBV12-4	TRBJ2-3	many	TGTGCCAGCGGGTGGTCCCAGGAGACAGATACGCAGTATTTT	CASGWSQETDTQYF
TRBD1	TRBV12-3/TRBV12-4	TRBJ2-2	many	TGTGCCAGCAGTTTCGGGACAGCCGCGAACACCGGGGAGCTGTTTTTT	CASSFGTAANTGELFF
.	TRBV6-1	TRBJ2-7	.	TGTGCCAGCAAAGACGACAGGACCTACGAGCAGTACTTC	CASKDDRTYEQYF
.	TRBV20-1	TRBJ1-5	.	TGCTGTGCTAGAGAGCCCACCTTCGCAGGGTTGAGTCAGCCCCAGCATTTT	CCAREPTFAGLSQPQHF
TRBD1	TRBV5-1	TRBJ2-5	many	TGCGCCAGCAGCTTGGCTCCGGGACAGCAAGAGACCCAGTACTTC	CASSLAPGQQETQYF
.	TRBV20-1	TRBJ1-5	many	TGCAGTGCTAGAGAAAGGGCAGGGGATCATCAGCCCCAGCATTTT	CSARERAGDHQPQHF
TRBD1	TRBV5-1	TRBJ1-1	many	TGCGCCAGCAGCCCATCGACAGGGGCGCTGAACACTGAAGCTTTCTTT	CASSPSTGALNTEAFF
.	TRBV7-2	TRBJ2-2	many	TGTGCCAGCAGCTTAGTTTACAGTTACACCGGGGAGCTGTTTTTT	CASSLVYSYTGELFF
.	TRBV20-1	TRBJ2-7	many	TGCAGTGCTAGTCGGATACGGGACGGCTTCTACGAGCAGTACTTC	CSASRIRDGFYEQYF
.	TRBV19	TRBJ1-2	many	TGTGCCAGTAGTACGACAGTTAACTATGGCTACACCTTC	CASSTTVNYGYTF
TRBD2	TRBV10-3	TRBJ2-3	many	TGTGCCATCAGGGGGACTAGCGGGGGCCGCACAGATACGCAGTATTTT	CAIRGTSGGRTDTQYF
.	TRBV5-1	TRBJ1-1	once	TGCGCCAGCAGCTTTGATGTCAGGGTGACGAACACTGAAGCTTTCTTT	CASSFDVRVTNTEAFF
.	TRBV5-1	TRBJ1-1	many	TGCGCCAGCAGCTTGGATGGTCCGACAGTGCGCCTCTTCTTT	CASSLDGPTVRLFF
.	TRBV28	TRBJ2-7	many	TGTGCCAGCAGTTTAGAACAGGGAGGGTCCTACGAGCAGTACTTC	CASSLEQGGSYEQYF
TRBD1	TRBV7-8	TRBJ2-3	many	TGTGCCAGCAGCTACAGACAGGGCTACACCGAGGCAGATACGCAGTATTTT	CASSYRQGYTEADTQYF
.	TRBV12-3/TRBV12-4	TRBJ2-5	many	TGTGCCAGCAGTTCCGACTTCCCCAAGACCCAGTACTTC	CASSSDFPKTQYF
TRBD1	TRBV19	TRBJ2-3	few	TGTGCCAGTAGGAGGGGACAGGGCAGCACAGATACGCAGTATTTT	CASRRGQGSTDTQYF
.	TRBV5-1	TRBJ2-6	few	TGCGCCAGCAGCCTGAGGGACTCTGGGGCCAACGTCCTGACTTTC	CASSLRDSGANVLTF
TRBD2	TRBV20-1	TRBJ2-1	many	TGCAGTGCTCCGTCGGGGACTAGCGGGGGGACTTACAATGAGCAGTTCTTC	CSAPSGTSGGTYNEQFF
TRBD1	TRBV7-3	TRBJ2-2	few	TGTGCCAGCAGTCTACAAGGGGGCGCGGGTTCCGGGGAGCTGTTTTTT	CASSLQGGAGSGELFF
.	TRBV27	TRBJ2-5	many	TGTGCCAGCAGTTACGGCGGGGAGACCCAGTACTTC	CASSYGGETQYF
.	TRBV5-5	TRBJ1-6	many	TGTGCCAGCAGTTCAGGGGACGTCTATAATTCACCCCTCCACTTT	CASSSGDVYNSPLHF
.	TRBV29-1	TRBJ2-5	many	TGCAGCGTTGACGTCCAGGGGAACCAAGAGACCCAGTACTTC	CSVDVQGNQETQYF
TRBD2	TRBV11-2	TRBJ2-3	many	TGTGCCAGCAGCCCCTCTGGGGCTAGCGGGGGTAAAGATACGCAGTATTTT	CASSPSGASGGKDTQYF
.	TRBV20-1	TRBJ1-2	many	TGCAGTGCTAGGGACCAGGCCGGGCTTGCAGGCTACACCTTC	CSARDQAGLAGYTF
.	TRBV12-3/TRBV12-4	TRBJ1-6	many	TGTGCCAGCAGTTTATTGAGACAGGATAATTCACCCCTCCACTTT	CASSLLRQDNSPLHF
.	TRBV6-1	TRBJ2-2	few	TGTGCCAGCAGACAGTTCACCGGGGAGCTGTTTTTT	CASRQFTGELFF
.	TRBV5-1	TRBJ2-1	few	TGCGCCAGCAGCTTGCTCCTTTCCTACAATGAGCAGTTCTTC	CASSLLLSYNEQFF
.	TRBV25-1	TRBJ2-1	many	TGTGCCAGCAGCCCCGTTTTGGAAGGCAATGAGCAGTTCTTC	CASSPVLEGNEQFF